One sample yielded the 18 T cell receptor beta chains listed below, sequenced in a study of T-cell reconstitution after alpha-beta-depleted transplantation in children. Preparation of the TCRbeta library involved a method that used unique molecular identifiers. Using its own MiXCR run on the PCR reads, TCRdb lists one record per CDR3 protein. The repertoire holds about 300,000 distinct CDR3 sequences, with 6% to 10% as singletons. Study observations and caveats: Newly produced T cells mostly provided counts and TCRbeta diversity after one year, as hyperexpanded clones declined.

For these receptors, no antigen is known. The input for sequencing was peripheral blood, taken 360 days after TCRalphabeta/CD19-depleted stem cell transplant. The source is a female patient younger than 10 who had a stem cell transplant for Fanconi anemia, so the T cells may come from the graft donor.

This clonotype was counted at least ten times. This chain joins TRBV5-1 and TRBJ2-3; D unresolved. CDR3 size: 15 residues. Germline CDR1 reads SGHRS; CDR2 reads YFSETQ. V was trimmed by 0 bases and J by 0 bases, leaving 8 bases between them. The CDR3 nucleotides are TGCGCCAGCAGCTTGGACACTGGAAGCACAGATACGCAGTATTTT. Translating it yields CASSLDTGSTDTQYF.

In its sample, this clonotype was seen many times. The V call is TRBV7-8, the J call TRBJ2-5, with 12 bases aligning to TRBD2. The ends lost 4 bases at V and 5 bases at J; junction bases unmatched: 11. The germline V gene has CDR1 SGHVS and CDR2 FQNEAQ. The CDR3 runs 17 residues. The CDR3 here is CASSSVGLAGLSETQYF. The CDR3 DNA sequence: TGTGCCAGCAGCTCCGTTGGACTAGCGGGACTCTCGGAGACCCAGTACTTC.

This clonotype was observed at least ten times. The chain carries TRBV29-1 and TRBJ2-1, with 9 bases identical to TRBD2. This CDR3 is 16 amino acids long. Trimming took 0 bases from V and 10 from J; bases not matched to a gene: 13. CDR1 and CDR2 (germline): SQVTM, ANQGSEA. The CDR3 spells CSVEDGRRGGGLEQFF. The DNA of the CDR3 is TGCAGCGTTGAAGATGGGCGGCGGGGGGGCGGTCTGGAGCAGTTCTTC.

This clonotype has a count of ten or more. The chain links TRBV12-3 or TRBV12-4 to TRBJ2-2; D is possibly TRBD1 or TRBD2 (6 bases each). V lost 5 bases to trimming and J lost 4 bases, with 14 bases between them. The CDR3 is 15 amino acids. As DNA, the CDR3 is TGTGCCAGCAGTGTGTACGGAGGGGGCACCGGGGAGCTGTTTTTT. This gives the protein CASSVYGGGTGELFF.

This clonotype occurred many times. The V and J genes are TRBV5-1 and TRBJ1-2; 7 nucleotides match TRBD1. This CDR3 comprises 14 residues. CDR1 and CDR2 (germline): SGHRS, YFSETQ. V shed 3 bases, J shed 4 bases, and the junction held 6 bases outside the gene matches. CDR3 nucleotides: TGCGCCAGCAGCTCACAGGGGTTAACCTATGGCTACACCTTC. It specifies CASSSQGLTYGYTF.

V and J are TRBV12-3 or TRBV12-4 and TRBJ1-5; D is unresolved. The V end was cut by 2 bases, the J end by 4 bases, with 18 bases between. This CDR3 is built from 17 residues. As DNA, the CDR3 is TGTGCCAGCAGTTTAAGGGTATCCCCCTACAATAATCAGCCCCAGCATTTT. It yields the protein CASSLRVSPYNNQPQHF.

This clonotype appeared many times. This chain joins TRBV12-3 or TRBV12-4 and TRBJ1-1; D is unresolved. CDR3 length: 14 amino acids. The ends were cut back, 2 bases at V and 1 base at J, with 8 bases in the middle. The CDR3 region is CASSLQSPNTEAFF. The CDR3 DNA reads as TGTGCCAGCAGTTTACAGTCCCCGAACACTGAAGCTTTCTTT.

The chain recombines TRBV7-8 with TRBJ1-5; D gene uncertain. The CDR3 length is 15 residues. Trimming removed 6 bases at V and 3 bases at J, with 15 bases between. The germline V gene has CDR1 SGHVS and CDR2 FQNEAQ. The CDR3 loop is CASSYVETPNQPQHF. DNA of the CDR3: TGTGCCAGCAGTTACGTGGAGACTCCCAATCAGCCCCAGCATTTT.

This rearrangement joins TRBV11-2 to TRBJ1-1; possibly TRBD1 for D (5 bases). Trimming took off 3 bases at V and 0 bases at J, with 11 bases between the two ends. Per germline, CDR1 SGHAT and CDR2 FQNNGV. The CDR3 is 15 residues long. The CDR3 spells CASSFRGGMNTEAFF. CDR3 nucleotides: TGTGCCAGCAGCTTCCGGGGCGGCATGAACACTGAAGCTTTCTTT.

CDR3 sequence (DNA): TGTGCCAGCAGCGCTAGGACAGGCCCGCCAGTCACCATATATTTT. Its protein product is CASSARTGPPVTIYF. The chain uses TRBV7-2 and TRBJ1-3, with TRBD1 matching 7 bases. Germline CDR1 is SGHTA and CDR2 is FQGNSA. CDR3 length: 15 residues. The junction had 13 bases not matched to a gene; V was cut back by 5 bases and J by 9 bases.

This clonotype was counted between two and nine times. V and J are TRBV6-1 and TRBJ2-7; maybe TRBD2 (7 bases). Germline V gene data show CDR1 as MNHNS and CDR2 as SASEGT. The CDR3 has 20 residues. V dropped 0 bases and J dropped 3 bases, with 27 bases sitting between them. The CDR3 region is CASSEAAYTGRDPRGYEQYF. CDR3 DNA: TGTGCCAGCAGTGAAGCGGCCTACACTGGGAGGGACCCCAGGGGCTACGAGCAGTACTTC.

This clonotype occurred many times. The chain is built from TRBV28 and TRBJ2-1; TRBD1 or TRBD2 may be the D gene (6 bases each). There are 17 residues in the CDR3. V dropped 6 bases and J dropped 4 bases, with 22 bases sitting between them. Germline CDR1 and CDR2: MDHEN and SYDVKM. As DNA, the CDR3 is TGTGCCAGCAGGCTGATTCGGGGGCGGGGCTTTTACAATGAGCAGTTCTTC. Amino acids: CASRLIRGRGFYNEQFF.

This clonotype was seen at least ten times. This rearrangement joins TRBV3-1 to TRBJ2-2; D tentatively reads TRBD1 or TRBD2 (6 bases each). Germline loops: CDR1 LGHDT, CDR2 YNNKEL (reference sequence). Trimming cost V 2 bases and J 0 bases, with 16 bases left between them. The CDR3 runs 18 residues. CDR3 bases: TGTGCCAGCAGCCAATACGACACGGGGGCGGCGAACACCGGGGAGCTGTTTTTT. Translated, it gives CASSQYDTGAANTGELFF.

This clonotype was observed a handful of times. The V call is TRBV20-1, the J call TRBJ2-3; D is unresolved. The V end lost 2 bases, the J end lost 6 bases, and 9 bases lay between the germline ends. Germline V CDR1 and CDR2: DFQATT, SNEGSKA (reference sequence). CDR3 length: 12 amino acids. The CDR3 reads CSARRSADTQYF. In nucleotides, the CDR3 is TGCAGTGCTAGAAGGAGCGCGGATACGCAGTATTTT.

This clonotype has a count of ten or more. The chain combines TRBV7-6 with TRBJ1-6; D ambiguous. The V gene lost 1 base and the J gene lost 10 bases, with 14 bases spanning the gap. The CDR3 length is 15 residues. Germline CDR1 reads SGHVS; CDR2 reads FNYEAQ. For the CDR3, the DNA is TGTGCCAGCAGCTTAGGTTCCTTGGGATCCTCACCCCTCCACTTT. It translates to CASSLGSLGSSPLHF. The full variable domain, its missing parts supplied by reference TRBV7-6 and TRBJ1-6, is GAGVSQSPRYKVTKRGQDVALRCDPISGHVSLYWYRQALGQGPEFLTYFNYEAQQDKSGLPNDRFSAERPEGSISTLTIQRTEQRDSAMYRCASSLGSLGSSPLHFGNGTRLTVT.

The J gene is TRBJ2-2, the V gene TRBV13; D remains ambiguous. CDR1 is PRHDT, CDR2 FYEKMQ, per germline (reference sequence). Between the trimmed V and J ends, which lost 0 bases and 5 bases, there was a span of 10 bases. The length of the CDR3 is 15 residues. The DNA of the CDR3 is TGTGCCAGCAGCTTAGGGACCCGGGTTACCGGGGAGCTGTTTTTT. This encodes CASSLGTRVTGELFF.

There are a few counts of this clonotype. This chain uses TRBV2 with TRBJ2-5; a possible D gene is TRBD1 (5 bases). The CDR3 is made up of 14 amino acids. Germline V gene lookup returns CDR1 SNHLY and CDR2 FYNNEI. Deletions cut 4 bases from V and 5 bases from J, with 14 bases between. The CDR3 region has the DNA TGTGCCAGCAGTGCCGGCAGGGCAAGGGAGACCCAGTACTTC. Translated, it gives CASSAGRARETQYF.

This clonotype was found a few times. J is TRBJ2-4 and V is TRBV6-2 or TRBV6-3; TRBD2 is a possible D gene (5 bases). Trimming removed 6 bases from V and 2 bases from J, with 14 bases in between. The CDR3 covers 15 residues. CDR1 is MNHEY, CDR2 SVGEGT, per germline. In DNA form, the CDR3 reads TGTGCCAGCAGACCCCGGTCGGGATCCAAAAACATTCAGTACTTC. Protein sequence: CASRPRSGSKNIQYF.